These 7 T cell receptor beta chains originate from one sample sequenced in a study of blood T cell repertoires in COVID-19. Produced via immunoSEQ multiplex PCR; TCRdb's table is partial and in-frame only. The data contain about 210,000 clones, approximately 89% of them singletons. Sequencing was carried out using peripheral blood. The receptors originated from a woman in her thirties or forties with acute or convalescent COVID-19.

This clone was counted once. The rearrangement links TRBV4-2 to TRBJ2-3, with 8 bases lining up with TRBD2. Germline V gene sequence: CDR1 LGHNA, CDR2 YNFKEQ. The CDR3 consists of 18 residues. V dropped 1 base and J dropped 4; count of bases not matched to a gene: 13. CDR3 in DNA: TGTGCCAGCAGCCAAGTATTAATAACGGGGGGGCAGGCAGATACGCAGTATTTT. Translating gives CASSQVLITGGQADTQYF.

This chain uses TRBV4-1 with TRBJ1-2; 7 nucleotides match TRBD1. The CDR3 covers 16 residues. CDR1 is MGHRA and CDR2 is YSYEKL in the germline V gene. With V trimmed by 2 bases and J by 2 bases, 8 bases remained unmatched. The CDR3 DNA reads TGCGCCAGCAGCCAATTTGGGGACAGAGCGAACTATGGCTACACCTTC. This encodes CASSQFGDRANYGYTF.

This clone was seen only once. V gene TRBV11-2 combines with J gene TRBJ2-5; a weak D match, TRBD1 (8 bases). From germline, CDR1 is SGHAT and CDR2 FQNNGV. The length of the CDR3 is 15 residues. Trimming cost V 5 bases and J 5 bases, with 18 bases left between them. CDR3 protein: CASSPGQGGWETQYF. The CDR3, as DNA: TGTGCCAGCAGCCCTGGACAGGGAGGGTGGGAGACCCAGTACTTC.

The chain couples TRBV12-5 to TRBJ2-5, with TRBD1 as a possible D gene (6 bases). The V gene's germline CDR1 is LGHNT and CDR2 FRNRAP. V lost 6 bases to trimming and J lost 2 bases, with 7 bases between them. The CDR3 runs 12 residues. The CDR3 reads CASGQGQETQYF. CDR3 DNA: TGTGCTAGTGGACAGGGTCAAGAGACCCAGTACTTC.

The V call is TRBV2, the J call TRBJ1-1; TRBD1 agrees at 7 bases. Germline CDR1 reads SNHLY; CDR2 reads FYNNEI. Trimming cost V 6 bases and J 0 bases; bases outside gene matches: 10. CDR3 length: 16 residues. The CDR3 bases are TGTGCCAGCAGACCCGGGACAGCACCCATGAACACTGAAGCTTTCTTT. This translates into CASRPGTAPMNTEAFF.

The chain has TRBV10-3 and TRBJ2-2; 9 bases align to TRBD1. CDR1 is ENHRY, CDR2 SYGVKD, per germline. The J segment lost 3 bases and the V segment lost 6 bases, leaving 17 bases of the junction unmatched. The CDR3 loop spans 19 amino acids. The CDR3: CAISRGNNRGRQDTGELFF. CDR3 DNA: TGTGCCATCAGCCGGGGAAACAACAGGGGGCGTCAGGACACCGGGGAGCTGTTTTTT.

This sequence joins TRBV5-6 and TRBJ2-3, with TRBD1 matching 9 bases. Looked up from germline, CDR1 is SGHDT and CDR2 is YYEEEE. J lost 4 bases, V lost 5 bases, and 5 bases had no gene match. CDR3 length: 14 residues. The CDR3 protein is CASRRTGEADTQYF. The DNA of the CDR3 is TGTGCCAGCAGGCGGACAGGGGAAGCAGATACGCAGTATTTT.